This TCR beta chain stems from a study of blood T cell repertoires in COVID-19. This clone has a handful of counts. The table came from immunoSEQ multiplex PCR; TCRdb's copy has only in-frame clones and leaves some out. The sample includes roughly 140,000 clones, more than 75% of them seen just once. The CDR3 contains 17 residues. Germline-derived CDR1 and CDR2 are KGHSH and LQKENI. Trimming shortened V by 3 bases and J by 2 bases, and 17 bases separated the two germline ends. The chain uses TRBV18 and TRBJ1-5; maybe TRBD1 (6 bases). The clonotype originates from a man aged 55 to 70 with acute or convalescent COVID-19. The sample was peripheral blood. The CDR3 nucleotides read TGTGCCAGCTCACCCCCTCCCTACAGGGACGGCAATCAGCCCCAGCATTTT. Encoded protein: CASSPPPYRDGNQPQHF.